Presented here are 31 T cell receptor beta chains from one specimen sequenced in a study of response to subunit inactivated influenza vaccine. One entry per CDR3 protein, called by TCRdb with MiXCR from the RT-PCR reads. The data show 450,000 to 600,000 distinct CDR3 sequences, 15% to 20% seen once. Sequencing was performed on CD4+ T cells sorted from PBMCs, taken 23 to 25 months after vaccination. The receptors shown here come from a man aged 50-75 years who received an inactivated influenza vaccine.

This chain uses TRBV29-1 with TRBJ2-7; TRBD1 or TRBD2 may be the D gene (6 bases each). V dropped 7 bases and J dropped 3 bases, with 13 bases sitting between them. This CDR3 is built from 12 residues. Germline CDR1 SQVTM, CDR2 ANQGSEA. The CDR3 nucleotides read TGCAGCGGACTAGGGGGAGGCTACGAGCAGTACTTC. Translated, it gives CSGLGGGYEQYF.

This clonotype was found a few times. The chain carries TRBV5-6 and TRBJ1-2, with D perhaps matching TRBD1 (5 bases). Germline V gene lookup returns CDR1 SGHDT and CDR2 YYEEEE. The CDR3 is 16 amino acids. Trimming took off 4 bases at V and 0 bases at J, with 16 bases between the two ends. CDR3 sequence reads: CASSPEPGQTNYGYTF. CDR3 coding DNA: TGTGCCAGCAGCCCGGAACCGGGGCAGACTAACTATGGCTACACCTTC.

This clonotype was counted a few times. The CDR3 DNA reads as TGTGCCAGCAGTGCCGGAGGGCGGAGAGAGACCCAGTACTTC. This translates into CASSAGGRRETQYF. The chain recombines TRBV6-1 with TRBJ2-5; weak D call: TRBD2 (6 bases). V lost 4 bases, J lost 4 bases, and 13 bases lay in between. Germline V lookup: CDR1 MNHNS, CDR2 SASEGT. The CDR3 loop spans 14 amino acids.

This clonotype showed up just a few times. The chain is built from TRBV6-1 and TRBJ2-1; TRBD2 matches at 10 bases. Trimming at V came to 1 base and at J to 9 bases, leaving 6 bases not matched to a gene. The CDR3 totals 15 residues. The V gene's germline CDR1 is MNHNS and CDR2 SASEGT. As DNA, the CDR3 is TGTGCCAGCAGTGAAGGGGTAGCGGGAGGTGGTGAGCAGTTCTTC. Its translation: CASSEGVAGGGEQFF.

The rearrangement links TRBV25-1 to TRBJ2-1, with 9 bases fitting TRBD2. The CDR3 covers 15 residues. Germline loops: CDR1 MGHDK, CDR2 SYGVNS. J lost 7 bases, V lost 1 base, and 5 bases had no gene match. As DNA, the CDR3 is TGTGCCAGCAGTGAATCGGGCGGGGGGGTAAATGAGCAGTTCTTC. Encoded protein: CASSESGGGVNEQFF.

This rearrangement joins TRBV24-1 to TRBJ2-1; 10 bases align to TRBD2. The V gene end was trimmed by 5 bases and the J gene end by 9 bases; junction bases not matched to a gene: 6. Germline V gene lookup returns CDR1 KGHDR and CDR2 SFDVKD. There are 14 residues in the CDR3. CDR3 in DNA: TGTGCCACCAGTGTTCTAGCGGGAGAGGGTGAGCAGTTCTTC. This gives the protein CATSVLAGEGEQFF.

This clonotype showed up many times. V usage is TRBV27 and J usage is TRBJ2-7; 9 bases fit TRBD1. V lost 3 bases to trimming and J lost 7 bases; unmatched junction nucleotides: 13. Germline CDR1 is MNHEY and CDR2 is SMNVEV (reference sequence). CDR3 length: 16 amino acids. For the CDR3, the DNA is TGTGCCAGCAGTTTTCAGTCGACAGGGGGATTGGGGGAGCAGTACTTC. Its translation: CASSFQSTGGLGEQYF.

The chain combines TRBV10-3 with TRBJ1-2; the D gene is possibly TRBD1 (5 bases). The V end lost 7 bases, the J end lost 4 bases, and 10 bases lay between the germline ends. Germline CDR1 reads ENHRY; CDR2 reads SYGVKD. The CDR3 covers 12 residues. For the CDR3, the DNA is TGTGCCATCACTGGGACTGGCTATGGCTACACCTTC. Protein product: CAITGTGYGYTF.

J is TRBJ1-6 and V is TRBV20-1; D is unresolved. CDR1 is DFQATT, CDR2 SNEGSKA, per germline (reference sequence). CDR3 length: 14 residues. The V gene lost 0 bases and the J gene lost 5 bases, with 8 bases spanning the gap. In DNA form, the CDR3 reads TGCAGTGCTAGAGACAGAAACCATAATTCACCCCTCCACTTT. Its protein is CSARDRNHNSPLHF.

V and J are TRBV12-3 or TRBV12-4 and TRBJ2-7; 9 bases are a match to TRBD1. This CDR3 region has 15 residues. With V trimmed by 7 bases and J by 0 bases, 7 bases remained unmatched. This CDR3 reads CASTPGQGLSYEQYF. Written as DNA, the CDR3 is TGTGCCAGCACTCCGGGACAGGGACTCTCCTACGAGCAGTACTTC.

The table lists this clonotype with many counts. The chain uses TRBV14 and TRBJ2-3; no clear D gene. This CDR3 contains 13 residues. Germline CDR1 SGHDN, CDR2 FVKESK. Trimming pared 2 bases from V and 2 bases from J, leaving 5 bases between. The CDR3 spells CASSQFPTDTQYF. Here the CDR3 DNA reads TGTGCCAGCAGCCAATTCCCCACAGATACGCAGTATTTT.

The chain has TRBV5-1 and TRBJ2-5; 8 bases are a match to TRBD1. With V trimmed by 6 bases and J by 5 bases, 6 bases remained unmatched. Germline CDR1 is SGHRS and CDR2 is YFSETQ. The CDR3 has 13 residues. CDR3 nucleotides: TGCGCCAGCAACCCTGGACAGGGTGAGACCCAGTACTTC. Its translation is CASNPGQGETQYF.

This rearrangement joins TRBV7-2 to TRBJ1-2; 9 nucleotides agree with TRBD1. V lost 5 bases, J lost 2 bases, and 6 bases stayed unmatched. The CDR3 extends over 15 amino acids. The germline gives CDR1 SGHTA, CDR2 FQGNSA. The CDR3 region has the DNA TGTGCCAGCAGCCCGGACAGGGGATGGAACTATGGCTACACCTTC. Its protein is CASSPDRGWNYGYTF.

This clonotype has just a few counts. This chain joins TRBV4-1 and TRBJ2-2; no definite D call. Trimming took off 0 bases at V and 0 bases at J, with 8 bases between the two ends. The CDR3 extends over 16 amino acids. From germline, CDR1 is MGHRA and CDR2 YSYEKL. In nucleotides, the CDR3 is TGCGCCAGCAGCCAAGATCGGGCCGCGAACACCGGGGAGCTGTTTTTT. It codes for CASSQDRAANTGELFF.

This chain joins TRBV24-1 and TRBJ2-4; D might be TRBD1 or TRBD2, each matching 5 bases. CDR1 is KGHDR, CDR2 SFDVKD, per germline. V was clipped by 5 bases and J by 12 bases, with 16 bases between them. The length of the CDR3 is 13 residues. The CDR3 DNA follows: TGTGCCACCAGTGTCCCCGGGACCACGACTCAGTACTTC. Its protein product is CATSVPGTTTQYF.

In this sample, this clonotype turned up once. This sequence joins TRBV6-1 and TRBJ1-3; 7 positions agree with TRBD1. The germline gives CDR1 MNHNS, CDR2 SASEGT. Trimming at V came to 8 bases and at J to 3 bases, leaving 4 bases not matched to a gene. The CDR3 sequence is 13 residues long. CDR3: CASRRGVGNTIYF. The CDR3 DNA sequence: TGTGCCAGCCGCAGGGGGGTTGGAAACACCATATATTTT.

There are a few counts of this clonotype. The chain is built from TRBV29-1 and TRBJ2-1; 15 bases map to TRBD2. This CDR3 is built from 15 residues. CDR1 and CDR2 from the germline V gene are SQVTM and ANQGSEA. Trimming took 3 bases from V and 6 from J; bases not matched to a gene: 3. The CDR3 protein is CSVDGTSGRPNEQFF. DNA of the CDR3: TGCAGCGTTGACGGGACTAGCGGGAGGCCCAATGAGCAGTTCTTC.

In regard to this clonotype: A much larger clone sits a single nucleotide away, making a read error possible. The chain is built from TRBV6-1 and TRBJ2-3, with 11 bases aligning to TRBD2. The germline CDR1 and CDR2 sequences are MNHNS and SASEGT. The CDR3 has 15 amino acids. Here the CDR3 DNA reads TGTGACAGCAGGCCTAGCGGGGGGAGCACAGATACGCAGTATTTT. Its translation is CDSRPSGGSTDTQYF.

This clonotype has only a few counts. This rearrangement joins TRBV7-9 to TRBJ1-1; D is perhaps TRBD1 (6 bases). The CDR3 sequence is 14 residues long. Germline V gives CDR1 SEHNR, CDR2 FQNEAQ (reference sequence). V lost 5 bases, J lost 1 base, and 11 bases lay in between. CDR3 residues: CASSPQTGNTEAFF. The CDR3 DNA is TGTGCCAGCAGCCCGCAGACAGGGAACACTGAAGCTTTCTTT. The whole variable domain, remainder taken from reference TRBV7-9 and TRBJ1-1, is DTGVSQNPRHKITKRGQNVTFRCDPISEHNRLYWYRQTLGQGPEFLTYFQNEAQLEKSRLLSDRFSAERPKGSFSTLEIQRTEQGDSAMYLCASSPQTGNTEAFFGQGTRLTVV.

The CDR3 DNA sequence: TGTGCCAGCAGTACAAGGTCCGGGGAGCTGTTTTTT. Its protein product is CASSTRSGELFF. The V and J genes are TRBV6-4 and TRBJ2-2; D is ambiguous. Per germline, CDR1 MRHNA and CDR2 SNTAGT. With 5 bases removed from V and 6 bases from J, the gap between germline ends came to 7 bases. There are 12 residues in the CDR3.

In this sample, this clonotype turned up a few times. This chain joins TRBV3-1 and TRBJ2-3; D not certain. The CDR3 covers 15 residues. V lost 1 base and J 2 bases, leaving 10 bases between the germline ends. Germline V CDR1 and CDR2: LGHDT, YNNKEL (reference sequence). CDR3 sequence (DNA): TGTGCCAGCAGCCAAGGTCCACGGTTCACAGATACGCAGTATTTT. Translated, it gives CASSQGPRFTDTQYF.

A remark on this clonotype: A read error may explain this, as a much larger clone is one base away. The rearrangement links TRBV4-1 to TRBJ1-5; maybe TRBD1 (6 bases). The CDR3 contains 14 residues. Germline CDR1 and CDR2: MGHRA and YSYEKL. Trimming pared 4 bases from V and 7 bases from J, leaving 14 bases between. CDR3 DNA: TGCGCCAGCAGCCGGGACATGGGCAGCCAGCCCCAGCATTTT. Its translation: CASSRDMGSQPQHF.

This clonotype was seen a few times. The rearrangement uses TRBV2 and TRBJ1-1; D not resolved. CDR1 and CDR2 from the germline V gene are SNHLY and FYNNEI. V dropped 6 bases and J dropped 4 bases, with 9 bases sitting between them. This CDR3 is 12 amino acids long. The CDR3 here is CASSAMGTEAFF. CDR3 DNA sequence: TGTGCCAGCAGCGCGATGGGCACTGAAGCTTTCTTT.

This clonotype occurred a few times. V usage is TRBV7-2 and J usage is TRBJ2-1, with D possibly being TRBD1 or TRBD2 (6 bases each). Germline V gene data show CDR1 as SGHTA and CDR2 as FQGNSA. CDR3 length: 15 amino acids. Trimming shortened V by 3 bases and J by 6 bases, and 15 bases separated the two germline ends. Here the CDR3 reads CASSLLGGATNEQFF. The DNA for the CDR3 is TGTGCCAGCAGCTTGTTGGGGGGCGCGACCAATGAGCAGTTCTTC.

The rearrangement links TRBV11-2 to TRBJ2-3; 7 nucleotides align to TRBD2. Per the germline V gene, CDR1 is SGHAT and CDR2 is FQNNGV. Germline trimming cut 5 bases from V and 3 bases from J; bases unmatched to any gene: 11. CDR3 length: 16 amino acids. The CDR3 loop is CASSGGGGVRTDTQYF. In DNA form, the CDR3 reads TGTGCCAGCAGCGGGGGTGGGGGGGTTAGAACAGATACGCAGTATTTT.

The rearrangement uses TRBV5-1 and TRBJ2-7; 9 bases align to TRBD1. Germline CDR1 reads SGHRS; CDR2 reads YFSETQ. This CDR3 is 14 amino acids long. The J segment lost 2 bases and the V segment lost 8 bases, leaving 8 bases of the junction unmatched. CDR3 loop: CASTGTGNTYEQYF. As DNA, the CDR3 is TGCGCCAGTACCGGGACAGGGAATACCTACGAGCAGTACTTC.

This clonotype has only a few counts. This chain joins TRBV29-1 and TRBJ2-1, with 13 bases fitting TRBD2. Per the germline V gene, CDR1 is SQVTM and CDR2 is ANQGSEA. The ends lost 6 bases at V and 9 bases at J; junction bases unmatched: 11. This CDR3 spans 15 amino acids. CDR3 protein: CSVATSGGARAEQFF. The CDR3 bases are TGCAGCGTAGCTACTAGCGGGGGGGCCCGTGCTGAGCAGTTCTTC.

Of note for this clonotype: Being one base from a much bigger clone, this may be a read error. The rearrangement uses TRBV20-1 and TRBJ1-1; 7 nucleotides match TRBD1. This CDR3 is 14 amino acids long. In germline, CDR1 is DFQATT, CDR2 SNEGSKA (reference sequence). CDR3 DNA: TGCGGTGCTAGAGATAACAGGGGCGGGACTGAAGCTTTCTTT. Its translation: CGARDNRGGTEAFF.

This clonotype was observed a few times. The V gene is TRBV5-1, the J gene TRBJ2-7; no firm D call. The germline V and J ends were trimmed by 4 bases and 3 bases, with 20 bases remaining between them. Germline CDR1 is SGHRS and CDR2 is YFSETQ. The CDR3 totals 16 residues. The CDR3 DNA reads TGCGCCAGCAGCCCGGTGGATACACGTAACGTCTACGAGCAGTACTTC. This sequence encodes CASSPVDTRNVYEQYF.

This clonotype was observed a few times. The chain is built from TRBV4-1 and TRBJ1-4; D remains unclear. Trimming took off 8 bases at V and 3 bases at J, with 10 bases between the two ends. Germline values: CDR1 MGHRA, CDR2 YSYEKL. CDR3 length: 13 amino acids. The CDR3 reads CASGRGPNEKLFF. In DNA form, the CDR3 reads TGCGCCAGCGGAAGAGGGCCTAATGAAAAACTGTTTTTT.

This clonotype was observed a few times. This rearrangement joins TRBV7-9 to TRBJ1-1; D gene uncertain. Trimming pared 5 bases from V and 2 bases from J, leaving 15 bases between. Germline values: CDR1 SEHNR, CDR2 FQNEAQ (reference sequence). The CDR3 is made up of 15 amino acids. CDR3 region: CASSPTPVINTEAFF. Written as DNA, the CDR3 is TGTGCCAGCAGCCCCACGCCGGTTATTAACACTGAAGCTTTCTTT.